These 22 T cell receptor beta chains share one sample of origin, sequenced in a study of immune evolution from preneoplasia to lung adenocarcinoma. The repertoire was sequenced with immunoSEQ multiplex PCR; TCRdb's copy has only in-frame clones and lacks some. This sample yields about 26,000 clones, of which roughly 70% are seen a single time; approximately 5% belongs to the top ten. The sample consisted of FFPE invasive lung adenocarcinoma tissue. These receptors were collected from a person aged 55 to 70 with invasive lung adenocarcinoma. Some clones in this sample may be carry-over from other donors' samples.

This chain joins TRBV5-6 and TRBJ1-2; D is uncertain. The CDR3 runs 13 residues. V lost 4 bases to trimming and J lost 2 bases, with 9 bases between them. CDR1 and CDR2 (germline): SGHDT, YYEEEE. This CDR3 reads CASSPGRNYGYTF. In DNA form, the CDR3 reads TGTGCCAGCAGCCCGGGCAGAAACTATGGCTACACCTTC.

This clone is deemed medium-sized (0.01 to 0.1%). The CDR3 DNA sequence: TGCAGCGCCCGCCCGGGCTTCCGCTCCTACAATGAGCAGTTCTTC. Protein product: CSARPGFRSYNEQFF. The V and J genes are TRBV29-1 and TRBJ2-1; D remains ambiguous. V was shortened by 7 bases and J by 0 bases, with 16 bases between the two germline ends. The CDR3 runs to 15 residues. Germline loops: CDR1 SQVTM, CDR2 ANQGSEA.

The rearrangement joins TRBV7-2 to TRBJ2-1; D is ambiguous. The V gene lost 6 bases and the J gene lost 9 bases, with 9 bases spanning the gap. CDR1 and CDR2 (germline): SGHTA, FQGNSA. This CDR3 is 11 amino acids long. CDR3 in DNA: TGTGCCAGCAGTAACGGTGGTGAGCAGTTCTTC. It encodes CASSNGGEQFF. Based on the CDR3 plus reference TRBV7-2 and TRBJ2-1, the full variable domain is GAGVSQSPSNKVTEKGKDVELRCDPISGHTALYWYRQSLGQGLEFLIYFQGNSAPDKSGLPSDRFSAERTGGSVSTLTIQRTQQEDSAVYLCASSNGGEQFFGPGTRLTVL.

The chain is built from TRBV28 and TRBJ1-3, with 12 bases that match TRBD1. V lost 2 bases to trimming and J lost 4 bases; unmatched junction nucleotides: 6. The CDR3 has 17 residues. The germline gives CDR1 MDHEN, CDR2 SYDVKM. CDR3 in DNA: TGTGCCAGCAGTTTAGGGTTGGGACAGGGGGCCGGAAACACCATATATTTT. This encodes CASSLGLGQGAGNTIYF.

The V and J genes are TRBV7-2 and TRBJ1-1, with D tentatively TRBD1 (5 bases). The CDR3 consists of 13 residues. Trimming removed 6 bases at V and 5 bases at J, with 13 bases between. Germline V gene sequence: CDR1 SGHTA, CDR2 FQGNSA. This CDR3 reads CASSPAGGTEAFF. CDR3 DNA: TGTGCCAGCAGTCCCGCCGGGGGTACTGAAGCTTTCTTT.

V usage is TRBV12-2 and J usage is TRBJ2-7; the table names TRBD1, a call not compared with the DNA. TRBV12-2 is shown as a pseudogene. The CDR3 length is 17 residues. The CDR3 protein is CASRLGGDRGKTYEQYF. The CDR3 coding sequence is TGTGCAAGTCGCTTAGGGGGGGACAGGGGGAAAACCTACGAGCAGTACTTC.

The genes are TRBV5-1 and TRBJ2-2, with 10 bases identical to TRBD2. After removal of 2 bases from V and 5 bases from J, the junction contained 6 bases not matched to a gene. Looked up from germline, CDR1 is SGHRS and CDR2 is YFSETQ. The CDR3 sequence is 16 residues long. The CDR3 reads CASSFLASGSTGELFF. The CDR3 bases are TGCGCCAGCAGCTTTTTGGCTAGCGGGAGTACCGGGGAGCTGTTTTTT.

Points on this clone: The sample carries other DNA sequences with the same CDR3. The rearrangement joins TRBV7-9 to TRBJ1-4; 7 bases map to TRBD1. The junction had 0 bases not matched to a gene; V was cut back by 0 bases and J by 5 bases. CDR1 SEHNR and CDR2 FQNEAQ come from the germline V gene (reference sequence). This CDR3 has 14 residues. CDR3 bases: TGTGCCAGCAGCTTAGCGGGACAGAATGAAAAACTGTTTTTT. This encodes CASSLAGQNEKLFF.

The rearrangement links TRBV5-4 to TRBJ2-2; D tentatively fits TRBD1 or TRBD2 (5 bases each). The CDR3 runs 14 residues. With 1 base removed from V and 5 bases from J, the gap between germline ends came to 9 bases. The germline CDR1 and CDR2 sequences are SGHNT and YYREEE (reference sequence). The CDR3 DNA reads as TGTGCCAGCAGCTTGTGGGACGCGACCGGGGAGCTGTTTTTT. It translates to CASSLWDATGELFF.

J is TRBJ2-1 and V is TRBV9; 11 nucleotides agree with TRBD2. The CDR3 consists of 16 residues. V lost 4 bases and J lost 3; bases outside the gene matches: 6. Germline values: CDR1 SGDLS, CDR2 YYNGEE. CDR3 amino acids: CASSRLAGPYYNEQFF. Written as DNA, the CDR3 is TGTGCCAGCAGCAGACTAGCGGGACCCTACTACAATGAGCAGTTCTTC.

The V call is TRBV14, the J call TRBJ2-2; D remains ambiguous. This CDR3 contains 13 residues. V lost 4 bases to trimming and J lost 1 base, with 4 bases between them. Germline V gene data show CDR1 as SGHDN and CDR2 as FVKESK. For the CDR3, the DNA is TGTGCCAGCAGCCCCGTGAACACCGGGGAGCTGTTTTTT. Translated, it gives CASSPVNTGELFF. Full variable domain (remainder filled in from reference TRBV14 and TRBJ2-2): EAGVTQFPSHSVIEKGQTVTLRCDPISGHDNLYWYRRVMGKEIKFLLHFVKESKQDESGMPNNRFLAERTGGTYSTLKVQPAELEDSGVYFCASSPVNTGELFFGEGSRLTVL.

CDR3 region: CASSDYGTRSGGELFF. For the CDR3, the DNA is TGTGCCAGCAGCGATTACGGGACTCGGTCAGGGGGGGAGCTGTTTTTT. This chain uses TRBV5-4 with TRBJ2-2, with D possibly TRBD2 on 6 matching bases. Trimming stripped 4 bases from V and 8 bases from J, with 21 bases between. Germline lookup yields CDR1 SGHNT and CDR2 YYREEE (reference sequence). The CDR3 length is 16 residues.

The rearrangement joins TRBV6-6 to TRBJ2-1; TRBD2 aligns across 10 bases. Germline CDR1 is MNHNY and CDR2 is SVGAGI (reference sequence). V shed 2 bases and J 3 bases; nucleotides not matched to a gene: 1. The CDR3 extends over 15 amino acids. The CDR3: CASSYGTSDYNEQFF. Written as DNA, the CDR3 is TGTGCCAGCAGTTACGGGACTAGCGACTACAATGAGCAGTTCTTC.

The chain carries TRBV18 and TRBJ2-6; maybe TRBD1 (6 bases). The CDR3 is 18 residues long. Germline lookup yields CDR1 KGHSH and CDR2 LQKENI. V dropped 2 bases and J dropped 0 bases, with 14 bases sitting between them. CDR3 DNA: TGTGCCAGCTCACCATATTTCCAGGGGAGCTCTGGGGCCAACGTCCTGACTTTC. Its protein product is CASSPYFQGSSGANVLTF.

By share of the sample, this clone is medium-sized. This chain uses TRBV28 with TRBJ2-7; the D gene is possibly TRBD2 (6 bases). This CDR3 comprises 13 residues. The germline V gene has CDR1 MDHEN and CDR2 SYDVKM. The germline V and J ends were trimmed by 5 bases and 5 bases, with 13 bases remaining between them. The CDR3 DNA follows: TGTGCCAGCAGTACGCCGGGACTCCACGAGCAGTACTTC. Amino acids: CASSTPGLHEQYF.

The V gene is TRBV28, the J gene TRBJ1-4; the D is unclear. CDR1 and CDR2 (germline): MDHEN, SYDVKM. This CDR3 contains 13 residues. The V gene lost 6 bases and the J gene lost 7 bases, with 12 bases spanning the gap. The CDR3 DNA sequence: TGTGCCAGCAGAGACCACTCGGGTGAAAAACTGTTTTTT. Its protein is CASRDHSGEKLFF.

This chain joins TRBV7-2 and TRBJ2-3; 7 positions agree with TRBD1. V gave up 5 bases and J gave up 4 bases; unmatched junction bases: 3. The CDR3 loop spans 13 amino acids. Germline-derived CDR1 and CDR2 are SGHTA and FQGNSA. The CDR3 here is CASSPQGADTQYF. The CDR3 nucleotides are TGTGCCAGCAGCCCCCAGGGGGCAGATACGCAGTATTTT.

The J gene is TRBJ1-5, the V gene TRBV27, with D tentatively TRBD1 (6 bases). V lost 9 bases and J 11 bases, leaving 23 bases between the germline ends. The CDR3 contains 14 residues. Germline CDR1 is MNHEY and CDR2 is SMNVEV (reference sequence). This chain's CDR3 is CASSDRPVGAAQHF. As DNA, the CDR3 is TGTGCCAGTAGTGATCGGCCAGTGGGGGCGGCCCAGCATTTT.

The chain uses TRBV10-2 and TRBJ2-7; 8 bases fit TRBD1. CDR1 and CDR2 from the germline V gene are WSHSY and SAAADI. With 1 base clipped from V and 0 bases from J, the junction kept 5 bases outside the gene matches. CDR3 length: 16 residues. CDR3 region: CASSEFWDRPSYEQYF. In nucleotides, the CDR3 is TGCGCCAGCAGTGAGTTTTGGGACAGGCCCTCCTACGAGCAGTACTTC.

The chain combines TRBV5-1 with TRBJ1-1; 8 bases map to TRBD1. Trimming took 4 bases from V and 2 from J; bases not matched to a gene: 4. This CDR3 spans 14 amino acids. Germline loops: CDR1 SGHRS, CDR2 YFSETQ. The CDR3 protein is CASSGGTGNTEAFF. The DNA of the CDR3 is TGCGCCAGCAGCGGAGGGACAGGTAACACTGAAGCTTTCTTT.

Of note for this clone: In the same sample, other DNA sequences code for this CDR3. V is TRBV19 and J is TRBJ2-1; TRBD1 matches 9 bases. Germline CDR1 is LNHDA and CDR2 is SQIVND (reference sequence). The CDR3 runs to 15 residues. After removal of 5 bases from V and 7 bases from J, the junction contained 9 bases not matched to a gene. DNA for the CDR3: TGTGCCAGTAGTCCAACACCGGGACAGGGAAATGAGCAGTTCTTC. Encoded protein: CASSPTPGQGNEQFF. Drawing the rest from reference TRBV19 and TRBJ2-1, the complete variable domain is DGGITQSPKYLFRKEGQNVTLSCEQNLNHDAMYWYRQDPGQGLRLIYYSQIVNDFQKGDIAEGYSVSREKKESFPLTVTSAQKNPTAFYLCASSPTPGQGNEQFFGPGTRLTVL.

The chain's CDR3 is CSVLDRLYEQYF. CDR3 DNA sequence: TGCAGCGTTCTGGACAGACTATACGAGCAGTACTTC. The chain links TRBV29-1 to TRBJ2-7, with a possible D match to TRBD1 (6 bases). CDR1 SQVTM and CDR2 ANQGSEA come from the germline V gene. This CDR3 is built from 12 residues. V lost 5 bases and J lost 4, with 12 bases in between.